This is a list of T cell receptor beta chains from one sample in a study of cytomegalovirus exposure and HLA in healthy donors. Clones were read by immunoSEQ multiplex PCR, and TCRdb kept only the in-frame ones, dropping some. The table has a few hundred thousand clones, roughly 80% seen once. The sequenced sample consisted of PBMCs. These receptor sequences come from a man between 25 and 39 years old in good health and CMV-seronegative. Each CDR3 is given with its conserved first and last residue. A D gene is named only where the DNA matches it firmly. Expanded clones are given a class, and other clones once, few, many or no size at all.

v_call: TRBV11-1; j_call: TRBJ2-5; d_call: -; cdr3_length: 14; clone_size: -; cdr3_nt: TGTGCCACCCGGGCTGGGACACCTAAAGAGACCCAGTACTTC; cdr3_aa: CATRAGTPKETQYF
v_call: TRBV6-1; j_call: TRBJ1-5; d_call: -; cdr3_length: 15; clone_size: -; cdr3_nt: TGTGCCAGCACCCACAACAGGGCTGGCAATCAGCCCCAGCATTTT; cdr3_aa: CASTHNRAGNQPQHF
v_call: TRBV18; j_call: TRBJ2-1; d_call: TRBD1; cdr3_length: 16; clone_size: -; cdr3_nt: TGTGCCAGCTCACCACCTAAGGGACAGGGTGGCAATGAGCAGTTCTTC; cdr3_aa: CASSPPKGQGGNEQFF
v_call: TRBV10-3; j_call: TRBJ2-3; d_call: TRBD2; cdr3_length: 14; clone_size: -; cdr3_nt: TGTGCCGCCACCGGGGGACTAGCTCAGGATACGCAGTATTTT; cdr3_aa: CAATGGLAQDTQYF
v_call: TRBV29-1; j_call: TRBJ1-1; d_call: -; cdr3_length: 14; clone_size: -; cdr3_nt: TGCAGCGCCCACAGGGCCAACATGAACACTGAAGCTTTCTTT; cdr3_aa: CSAHRANMNTEAFF
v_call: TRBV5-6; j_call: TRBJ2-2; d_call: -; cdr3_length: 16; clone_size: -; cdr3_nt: TGTGCCAGCAGCTTGGCCGGCGGGACCCTCCTCCGGGAGCTGTTTTTT; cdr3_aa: CASSLAGGTLLRELFF
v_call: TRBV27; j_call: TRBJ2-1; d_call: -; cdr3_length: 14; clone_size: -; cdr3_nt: TGTGCCACCCTCCGGACGGGGAACTACAATGAGCAGTTCTTC; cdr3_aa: CATLRTGNYNEQFF
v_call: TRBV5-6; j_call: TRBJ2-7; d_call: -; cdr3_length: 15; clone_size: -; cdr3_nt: TGTGCCAGCAGCTTGGGGGGGCCCCCCTCCTACGAGCAGTACTTC; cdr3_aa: CASSLGGPPSYEQYF
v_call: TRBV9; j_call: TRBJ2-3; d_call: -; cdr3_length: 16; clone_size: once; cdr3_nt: TGTGCCAGCAGCCGTACGGGGAACGGCGGGGGACAAACGCAGTATTTT; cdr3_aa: CASSRTGNGGGQTQYF
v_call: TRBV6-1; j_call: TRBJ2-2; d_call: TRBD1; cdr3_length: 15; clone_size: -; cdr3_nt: TGTGCCAGCAGTACAGGGGGCATTGGCACCGGGGAGCTGTTTTTT; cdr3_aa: CASSTGGIGTGELFF
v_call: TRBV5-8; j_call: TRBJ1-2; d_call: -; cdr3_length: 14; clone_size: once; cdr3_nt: TGTGCCAGCAGCTTGGTGGTGGGAGACTATGGCTACACCTTC; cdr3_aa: CASSLVVGDYGYTF
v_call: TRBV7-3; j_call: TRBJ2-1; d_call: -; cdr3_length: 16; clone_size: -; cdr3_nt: TGTGCCAGCAGCACCCACAGGAGTAGCTCCTACAATGAGCAGTTCTTC; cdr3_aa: CASSTHRSSSYNEQFF
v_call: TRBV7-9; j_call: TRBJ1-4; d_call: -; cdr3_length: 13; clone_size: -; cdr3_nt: TGTGCCAGCAGCCCCGGGGGGTCCGGCGAACTGTTTTTT; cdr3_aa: CASSPGGSGELFF
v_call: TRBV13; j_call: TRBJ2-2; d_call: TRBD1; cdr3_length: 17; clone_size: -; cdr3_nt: TGTGCCAGCAGCTTAGAGGGAGACAGGGCGGTGAGCGGGGAGCTGTTTTTT; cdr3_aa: CASSLEGDRAVSGELFF
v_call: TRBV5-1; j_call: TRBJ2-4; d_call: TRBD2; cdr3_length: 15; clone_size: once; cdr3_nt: TGCGCCAGCAGCTCGGCGGGGGTGGCCAAAAACATTCAGTACTTC; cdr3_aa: CASSSAGVAKNIQYF
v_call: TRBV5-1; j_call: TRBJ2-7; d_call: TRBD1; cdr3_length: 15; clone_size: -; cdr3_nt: TGCGCCAGCAGCTTCAACGGACAGGGCGGAGGCGAGCAGTACTTC; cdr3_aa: CASSFNGQGGGEQYF
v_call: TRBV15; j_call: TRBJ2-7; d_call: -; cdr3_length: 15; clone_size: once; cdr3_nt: TGTGCCACCAGCAGAGAACCAAGGGGAGGCTACGAGCAGTACTTC; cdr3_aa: CATSREPRGGYEQYF
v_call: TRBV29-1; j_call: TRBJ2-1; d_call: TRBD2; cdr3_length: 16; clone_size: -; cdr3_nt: TGCAGCGTTGAAGGGATTAGCGGGGGGGGCTACAATGAGCAGTTCTTC; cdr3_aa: CSVEGISGGGYNEQFF
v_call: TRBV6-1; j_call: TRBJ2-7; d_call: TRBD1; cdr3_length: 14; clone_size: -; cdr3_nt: TGTGCCAGCAAGACAGGGGGCGCGGTTGAGGAGCAGTACTTC; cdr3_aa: CASKTGGAVEEQYF
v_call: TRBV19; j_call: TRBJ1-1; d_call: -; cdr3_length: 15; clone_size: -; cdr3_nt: TGTGCCAGTAGTGGTCATCAGGGTACGGACACTGAAGCTTTCTTT; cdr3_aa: CASSGHQGTDTEAFF